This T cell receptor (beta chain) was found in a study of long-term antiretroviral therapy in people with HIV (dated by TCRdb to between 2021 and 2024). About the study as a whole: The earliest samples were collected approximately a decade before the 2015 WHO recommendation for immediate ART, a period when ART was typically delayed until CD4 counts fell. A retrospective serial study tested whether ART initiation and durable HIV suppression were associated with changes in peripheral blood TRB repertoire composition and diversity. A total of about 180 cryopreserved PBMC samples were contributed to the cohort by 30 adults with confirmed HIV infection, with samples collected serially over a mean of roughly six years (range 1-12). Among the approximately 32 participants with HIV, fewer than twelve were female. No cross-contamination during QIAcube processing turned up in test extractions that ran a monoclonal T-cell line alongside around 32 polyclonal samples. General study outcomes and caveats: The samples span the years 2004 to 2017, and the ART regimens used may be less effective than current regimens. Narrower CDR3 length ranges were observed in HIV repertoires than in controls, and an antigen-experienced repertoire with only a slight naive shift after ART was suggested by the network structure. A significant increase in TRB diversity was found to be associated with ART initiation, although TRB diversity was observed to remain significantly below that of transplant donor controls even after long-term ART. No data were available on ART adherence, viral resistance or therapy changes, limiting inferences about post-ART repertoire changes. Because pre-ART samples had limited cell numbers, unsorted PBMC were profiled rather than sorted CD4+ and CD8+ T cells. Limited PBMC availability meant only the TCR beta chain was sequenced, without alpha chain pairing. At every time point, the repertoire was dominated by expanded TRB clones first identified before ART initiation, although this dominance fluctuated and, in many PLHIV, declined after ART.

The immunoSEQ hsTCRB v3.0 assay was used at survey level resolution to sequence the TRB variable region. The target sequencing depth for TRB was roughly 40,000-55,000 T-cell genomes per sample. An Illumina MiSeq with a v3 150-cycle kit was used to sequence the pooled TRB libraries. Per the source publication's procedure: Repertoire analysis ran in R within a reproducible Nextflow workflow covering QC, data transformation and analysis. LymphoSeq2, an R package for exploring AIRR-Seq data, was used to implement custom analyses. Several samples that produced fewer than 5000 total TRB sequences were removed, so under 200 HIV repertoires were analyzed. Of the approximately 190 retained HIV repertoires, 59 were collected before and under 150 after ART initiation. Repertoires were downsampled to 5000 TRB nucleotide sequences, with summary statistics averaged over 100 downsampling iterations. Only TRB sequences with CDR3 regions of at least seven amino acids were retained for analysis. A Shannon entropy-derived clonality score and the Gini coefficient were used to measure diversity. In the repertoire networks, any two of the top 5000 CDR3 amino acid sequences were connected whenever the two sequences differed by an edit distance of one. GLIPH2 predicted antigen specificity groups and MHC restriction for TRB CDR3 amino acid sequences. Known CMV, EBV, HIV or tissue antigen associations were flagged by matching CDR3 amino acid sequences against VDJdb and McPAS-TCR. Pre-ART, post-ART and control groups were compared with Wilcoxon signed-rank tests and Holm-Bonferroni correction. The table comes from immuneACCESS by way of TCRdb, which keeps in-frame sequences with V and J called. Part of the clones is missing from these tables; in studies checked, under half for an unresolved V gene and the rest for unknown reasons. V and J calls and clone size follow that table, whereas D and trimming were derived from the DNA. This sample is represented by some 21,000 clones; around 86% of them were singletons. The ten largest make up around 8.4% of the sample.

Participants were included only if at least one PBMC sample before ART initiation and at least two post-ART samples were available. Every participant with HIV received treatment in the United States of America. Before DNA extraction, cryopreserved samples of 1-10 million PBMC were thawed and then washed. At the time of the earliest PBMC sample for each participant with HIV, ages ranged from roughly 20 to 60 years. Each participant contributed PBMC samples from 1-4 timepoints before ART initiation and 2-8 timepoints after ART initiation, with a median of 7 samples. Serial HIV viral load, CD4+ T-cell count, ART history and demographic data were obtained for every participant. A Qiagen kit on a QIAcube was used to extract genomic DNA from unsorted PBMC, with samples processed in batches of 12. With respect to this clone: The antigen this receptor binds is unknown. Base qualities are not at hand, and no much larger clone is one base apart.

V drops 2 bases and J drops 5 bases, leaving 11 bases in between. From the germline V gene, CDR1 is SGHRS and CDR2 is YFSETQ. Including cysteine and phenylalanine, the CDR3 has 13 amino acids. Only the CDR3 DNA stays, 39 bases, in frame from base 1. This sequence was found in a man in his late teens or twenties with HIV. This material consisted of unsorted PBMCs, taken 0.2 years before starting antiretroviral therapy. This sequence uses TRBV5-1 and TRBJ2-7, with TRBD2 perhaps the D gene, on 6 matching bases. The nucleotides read TGCGCCAGCAGCTTCGGGGGAAACAACGAGCAGTACTTC. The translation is CASSFGGNNEQYF.